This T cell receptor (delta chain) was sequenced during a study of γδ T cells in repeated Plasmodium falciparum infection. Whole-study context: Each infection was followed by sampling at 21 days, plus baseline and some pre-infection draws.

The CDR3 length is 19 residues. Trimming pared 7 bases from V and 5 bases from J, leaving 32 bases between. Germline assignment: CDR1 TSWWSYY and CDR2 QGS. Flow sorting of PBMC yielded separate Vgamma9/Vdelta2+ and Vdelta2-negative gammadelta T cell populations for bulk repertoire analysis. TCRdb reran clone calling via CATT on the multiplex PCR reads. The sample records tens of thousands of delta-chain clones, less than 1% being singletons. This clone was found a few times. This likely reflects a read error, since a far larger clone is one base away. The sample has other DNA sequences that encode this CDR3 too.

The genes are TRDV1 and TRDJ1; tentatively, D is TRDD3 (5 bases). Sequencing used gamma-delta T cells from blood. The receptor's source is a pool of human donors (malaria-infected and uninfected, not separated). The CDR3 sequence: CALALPPLYGTERIDKLIF. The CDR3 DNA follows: TGTGCTCTTGCCCTCCCACCCTTATACGGGACTGAGCGTATTGATAAACTCATCTTT.